This entry describes one TCR beta chain. The antigen remains undetermined. The source of the sample is a study of CD8+ T cells in alopecia areata. Study context: Percent of scalp involved defined treated patients' severity scores. Study findings and constraints: Researchers report lesional scalp, most notably alopecia totalis/universalis, outstripped normal scalp in clonality.

Once RNA had been extracted, it was reverse transcribed into cDNA to act as the sequencing template. Data came from immunoSEQ multiplex PCR; TCRdb stores just in-frame clones and leaves some out. Found here are roughly 150,000 clones, about 51% of them singletons; the top ten hold more than 15%. The V and J ends lost 0 bases and 0 bases respectively, with 11 bases between them. CDR1 GTSNPN and CDR2 SVGIG come from the germline V gene (reference sequence). This CDR3 region has 15 residues. Sample treatment: oral pan-JAK inhibitor, 5-10 mg twice daily. J is TRBJ1-1 and V is TRBV30; no reliable D call. The receptor was derived from a human donor with alopecia areata. The specimen comprised CD8+ T cells sorted from blood, sampled at week 4, from a patient treated with tofacitinib. CDR3 in DNA: TGTGCCTGGAGTGTACGAGGGAGGTTGAACACTGAAGCTTTCTTT. This sequence encodes CAWSVRGRLNTEAFF.